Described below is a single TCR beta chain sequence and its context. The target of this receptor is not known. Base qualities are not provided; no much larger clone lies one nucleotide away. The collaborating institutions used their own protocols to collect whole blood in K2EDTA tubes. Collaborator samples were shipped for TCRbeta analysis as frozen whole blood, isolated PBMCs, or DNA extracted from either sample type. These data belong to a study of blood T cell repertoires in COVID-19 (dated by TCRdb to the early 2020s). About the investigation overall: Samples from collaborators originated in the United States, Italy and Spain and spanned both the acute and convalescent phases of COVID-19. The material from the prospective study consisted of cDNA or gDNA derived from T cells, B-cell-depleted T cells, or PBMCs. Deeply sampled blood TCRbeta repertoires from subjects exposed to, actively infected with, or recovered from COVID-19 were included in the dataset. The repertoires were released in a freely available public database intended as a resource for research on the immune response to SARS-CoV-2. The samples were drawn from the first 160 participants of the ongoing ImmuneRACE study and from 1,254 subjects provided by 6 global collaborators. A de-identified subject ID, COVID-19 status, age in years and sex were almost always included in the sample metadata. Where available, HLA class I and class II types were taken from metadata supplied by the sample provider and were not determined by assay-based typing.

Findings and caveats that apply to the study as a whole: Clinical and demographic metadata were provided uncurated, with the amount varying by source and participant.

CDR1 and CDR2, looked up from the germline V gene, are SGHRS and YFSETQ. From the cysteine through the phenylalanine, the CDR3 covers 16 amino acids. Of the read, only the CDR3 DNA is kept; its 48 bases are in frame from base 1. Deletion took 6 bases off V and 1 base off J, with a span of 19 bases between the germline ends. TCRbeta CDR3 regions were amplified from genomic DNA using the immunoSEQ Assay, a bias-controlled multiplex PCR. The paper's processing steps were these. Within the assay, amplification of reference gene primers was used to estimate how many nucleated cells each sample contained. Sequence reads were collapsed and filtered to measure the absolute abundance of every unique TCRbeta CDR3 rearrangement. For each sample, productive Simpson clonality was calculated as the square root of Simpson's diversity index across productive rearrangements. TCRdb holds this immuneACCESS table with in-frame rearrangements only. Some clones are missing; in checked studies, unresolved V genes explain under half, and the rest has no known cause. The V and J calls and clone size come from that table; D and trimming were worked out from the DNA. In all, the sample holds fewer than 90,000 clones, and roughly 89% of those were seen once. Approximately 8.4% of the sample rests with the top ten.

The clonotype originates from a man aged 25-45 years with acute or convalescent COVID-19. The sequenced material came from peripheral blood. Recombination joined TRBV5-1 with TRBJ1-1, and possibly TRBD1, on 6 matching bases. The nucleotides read TGCGCCAGCACCACCTATACGGACAGACCGAACACTGAAGCTTTCTTT. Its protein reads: CASTTYTDRPNTEAFF. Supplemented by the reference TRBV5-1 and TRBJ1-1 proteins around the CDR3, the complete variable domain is KAGVTQTPRYLIKTRGQQVTLSCSPISGHRSVSWYQQTPGQGLQFLFEYFSETQRNKGNFPGRFSGRQFSNSRSEMNVSTLELGDSALYLCASTTYTDRPNTEAFFGQGTRLTVV.